This T cell receptor (beta chain) comes out of a study of cytomegalovirus exposure and HLA in healthy donors (dated 2017 in TCRdb). Regarding the complete study: A later analysis indicated that the 130 or so validation repertoires were generated on the platform also employed for the 600 to 750 repertoires of the first cohort. High-throughput TCR immunosequencing, statistical association of individual TCRs with disease status, and machine learning were combined to predict cytomegalovirus infection status. The study aimed to test whether signatures of past pathogen exposure could be identified by cataloging public T cell receptors. In addition to the first cohort of 666 subjects, a separate validation cohort of around 110 different subjects was used.

From a lookup of the germline V gene, CDR1 and CDR2 are MGHRA and YSYEKL. The cysteine opens and the phenylalanine closes a CDR3 of 16 amino acids. CDR3 DNA is the only sequence kept; it has 48 bases, read in frame from the first base. V trim: 0 bases; J trim: 4 bases; unmatched bases: 8. Donors formed part of the validation cohort, which comprised over a hundred subjects and was distinct from the first cohort of 666 subjects. The receptor library was made with the immunoSEQ multiplex PCR assay. Turning to the authors' computational methods: A statistical classification framework was built for diagnosing cytomegalovirus status from the catalog of TCR beta chain sequences. TCRdb provides this immuneACCESS table in a form limited to in-frame rearrangements. Some clones are lacking; in checked studies, under half of them reflect an unresolved V gene, and why the rest are absent is not known. The DNA was the basis for D and trimming; V, J and clone size are from that table. For this sample there are a few hundred thousand clones; 85% to 90% appear just once. The ten most abundant clones make up approximately 0.34% of the sample.

What the research found in general, with its limitations: Most TCR sequences were seen in very few donors, while some public TCRs were found in many individuals. The validation cohort had no HLA typing available for a later analysis, so co-occurrence within that cohort was assessed over all 130 or so repertoires. In vitro tests confirmed that a few of the cytomegalovirus-associated TCR beta chains recognize cytomegalovirus antigens. In a later analysis, TCRs clustered in the first cohort were found to also tend to co-occur in the 120 or so validation repertoires, with 94% of cluster scores above 0. The study listed 150 to 200 TCR beta chains as associated with cytomegalovirus. It was suggested by the authors that the approach could potentially be generalized to other disease states and immunological phenotypes. The classifier was reported to diagnose cytomegalovirus status with high specificity and sensitivity in both the original and validation cohorts.

Remarks on this clone: Its antigen specificity is not known. No quality values exist for individual bases; no much larger clone is one base distant.

This TCR derives from a young woman in good health and CMV-seronegative. The specimen was PBMCs. The chain employs TRBV4-1 and TRBJ1-2, and 7 bases in between align with TRBD1. This receptor carries the CDR3 CASSQDPLGQFYGYTF. The sequence in DNA is TGCGCCAGCAGCCAAGATCCATTGGGACAGTTCTATGGCTACACCTTC.